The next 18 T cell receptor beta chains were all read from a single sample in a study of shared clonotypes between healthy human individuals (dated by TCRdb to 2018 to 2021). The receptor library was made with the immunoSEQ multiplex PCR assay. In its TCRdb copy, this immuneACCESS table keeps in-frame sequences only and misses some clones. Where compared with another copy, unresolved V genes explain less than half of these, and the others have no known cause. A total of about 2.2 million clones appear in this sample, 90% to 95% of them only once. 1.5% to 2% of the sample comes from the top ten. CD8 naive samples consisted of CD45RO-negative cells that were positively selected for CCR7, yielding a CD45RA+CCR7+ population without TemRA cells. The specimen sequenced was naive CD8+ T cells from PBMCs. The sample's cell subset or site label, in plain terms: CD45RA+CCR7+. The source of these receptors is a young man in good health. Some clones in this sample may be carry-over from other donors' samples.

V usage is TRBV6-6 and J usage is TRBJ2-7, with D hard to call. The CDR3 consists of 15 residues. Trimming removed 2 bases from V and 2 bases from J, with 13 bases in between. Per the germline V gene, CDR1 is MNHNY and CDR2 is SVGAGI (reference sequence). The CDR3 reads CASSYTRSRAYEQYF. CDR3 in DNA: TGTGCCAGCAGTTACACCCGATCTAGAGCCTACGAGCAGTACTTC.

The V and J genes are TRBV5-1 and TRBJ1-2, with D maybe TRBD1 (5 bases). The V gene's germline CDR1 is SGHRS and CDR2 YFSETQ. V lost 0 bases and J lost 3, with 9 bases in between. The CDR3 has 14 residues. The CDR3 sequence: CASSLAGRDYGYTF. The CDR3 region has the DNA TGCGCCAGCAGCTTGGCGGGCAGGGACTATGGCTACACCTTC.

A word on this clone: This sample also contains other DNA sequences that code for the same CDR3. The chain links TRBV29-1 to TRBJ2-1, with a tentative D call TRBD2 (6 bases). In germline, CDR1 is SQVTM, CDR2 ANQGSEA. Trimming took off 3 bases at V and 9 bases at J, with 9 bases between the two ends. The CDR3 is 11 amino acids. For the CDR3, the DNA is TGCAGCGTTGACCGGGGGATTGAGCAGTTCTTC. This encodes CSVDRGIEQFF.

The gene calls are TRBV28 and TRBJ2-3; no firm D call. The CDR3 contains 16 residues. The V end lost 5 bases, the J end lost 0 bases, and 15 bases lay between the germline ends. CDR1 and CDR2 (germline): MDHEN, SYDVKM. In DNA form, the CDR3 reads TGTGCCAGCAGTCCCCGTGGCCGTTCTAGCACAGATACGCAGTATTTT. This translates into CASSPRGRSSTDTQYF.

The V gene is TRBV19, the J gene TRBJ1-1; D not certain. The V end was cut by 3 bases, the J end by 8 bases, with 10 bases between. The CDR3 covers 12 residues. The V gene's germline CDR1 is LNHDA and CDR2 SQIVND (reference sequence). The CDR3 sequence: CASSMGGLEAFF. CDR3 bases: TGTGCCAGTAGTATGGGCGGACTCGAAGCTTTCTTT.

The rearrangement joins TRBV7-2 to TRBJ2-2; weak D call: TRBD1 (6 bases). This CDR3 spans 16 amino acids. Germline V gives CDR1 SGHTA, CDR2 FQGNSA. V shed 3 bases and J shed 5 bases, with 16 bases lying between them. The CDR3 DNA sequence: TGTGCCAGCAGCTTCCCCGGACAGTCTCGGACCGGGGAGCTGTTTTTT. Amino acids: CASSFPGQSRTGELFF.

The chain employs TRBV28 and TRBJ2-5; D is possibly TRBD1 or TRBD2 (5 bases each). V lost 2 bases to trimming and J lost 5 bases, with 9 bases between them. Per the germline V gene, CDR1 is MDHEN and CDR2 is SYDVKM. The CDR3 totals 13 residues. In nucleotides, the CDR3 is TGTGCCAGCAGTTTAGGTTGGGGGGAGACCCAGTACTTC. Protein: CASSLGWGETQYF.

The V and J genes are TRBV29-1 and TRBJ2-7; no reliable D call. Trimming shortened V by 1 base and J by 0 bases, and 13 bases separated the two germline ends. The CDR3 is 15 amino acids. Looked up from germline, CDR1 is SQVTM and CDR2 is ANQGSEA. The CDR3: CSVEVGRISSYEQYF. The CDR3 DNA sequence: TGCAGCGTTGAAGTCGGACGGATTAGCTCCTACGAGCAGTACTTC.

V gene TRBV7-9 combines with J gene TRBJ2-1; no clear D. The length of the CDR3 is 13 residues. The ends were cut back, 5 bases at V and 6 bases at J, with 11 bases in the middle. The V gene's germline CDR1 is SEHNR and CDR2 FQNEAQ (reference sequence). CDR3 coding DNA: TGTGCCAGCAGCCAAGGACGGATCAATGAGCAGTTCTTC. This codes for CASSQGRINEQFF.

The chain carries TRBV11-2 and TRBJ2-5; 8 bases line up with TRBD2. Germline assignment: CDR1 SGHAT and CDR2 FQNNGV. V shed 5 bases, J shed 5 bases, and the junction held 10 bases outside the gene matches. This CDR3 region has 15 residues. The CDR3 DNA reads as TGTGCCAGCAGCAGCGGGGGACGGAGAGGGGAGACCCAGTACTTC. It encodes CASSSGGRRGETQYF.

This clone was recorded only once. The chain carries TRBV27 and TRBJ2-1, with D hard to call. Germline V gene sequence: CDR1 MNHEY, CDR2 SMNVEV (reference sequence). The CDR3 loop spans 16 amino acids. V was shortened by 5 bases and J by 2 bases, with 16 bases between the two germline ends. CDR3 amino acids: CASSPISVRTYNEQFF. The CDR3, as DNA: TGTGCCAGCAGTCCGATAAGCGTCCGAACCTACAATGAGCAGTTCTTC.

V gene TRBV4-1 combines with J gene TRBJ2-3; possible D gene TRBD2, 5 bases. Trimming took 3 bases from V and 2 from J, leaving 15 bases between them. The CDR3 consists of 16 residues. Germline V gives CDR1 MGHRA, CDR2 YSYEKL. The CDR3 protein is CASSHPDGVDTDTQYF. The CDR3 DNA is TGCGCCAGCAGCCATCCGGACGGGGTGGACACAGATACGCAGTATTTT.

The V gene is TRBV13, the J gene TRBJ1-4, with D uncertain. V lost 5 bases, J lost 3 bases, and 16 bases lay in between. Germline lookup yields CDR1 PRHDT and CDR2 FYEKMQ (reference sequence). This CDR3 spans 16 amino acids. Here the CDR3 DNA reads TGTGCCAGCAGCCAGGCAGGCAAGGGCCCTAATGAAAAACTGTTTTTT. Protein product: CASSQAGKGPNEKLFF.

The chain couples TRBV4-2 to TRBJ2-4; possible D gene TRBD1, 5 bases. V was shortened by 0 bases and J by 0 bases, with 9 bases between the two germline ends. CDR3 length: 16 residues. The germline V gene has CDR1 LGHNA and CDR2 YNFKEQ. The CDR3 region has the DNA TGTGCCAGCAGCCAAGAGTGGGGCGTAGCCAAAAACATTCAGTACTTC. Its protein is CASSQEWGVAKNIQYF.

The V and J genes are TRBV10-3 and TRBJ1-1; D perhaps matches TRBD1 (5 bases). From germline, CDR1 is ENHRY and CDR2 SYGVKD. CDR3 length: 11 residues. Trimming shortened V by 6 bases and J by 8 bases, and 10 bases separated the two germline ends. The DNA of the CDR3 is TGTGCCATCAGCGCGCGGGACGAAGCTTTCTTT. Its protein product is CAISARDEAFF.

For the CDR3, the DNA is TGTGCCAGCAGTTTGGAGGAACAGGGGGAAGCTTTCTTT. Encoded protein: CASSLEEQGEAFF. The chain uses TRBV28 and TRBJ1-1; TRBD1 matches 7 bases. Germline CDR1 MDHEN, CDR2 SYDVKM. The CDR3 loop spans 13 amino acids. Trimming took 3 bases from V and 8 from J; bases not matched to a gene: 6.

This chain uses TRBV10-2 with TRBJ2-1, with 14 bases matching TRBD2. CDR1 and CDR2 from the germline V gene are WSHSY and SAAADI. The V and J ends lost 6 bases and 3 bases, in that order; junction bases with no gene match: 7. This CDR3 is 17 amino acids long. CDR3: CASRKTGTSGSYNEQFF. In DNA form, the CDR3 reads TGCGCCAGCAGAAAGACCGGGACTAGCGGGAGCTACAATGAGCAGTTCTTC.

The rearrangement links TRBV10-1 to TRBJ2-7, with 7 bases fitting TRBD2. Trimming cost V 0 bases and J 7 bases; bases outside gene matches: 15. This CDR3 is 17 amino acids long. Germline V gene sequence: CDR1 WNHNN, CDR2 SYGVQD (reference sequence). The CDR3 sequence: CASSESIGRYSIEEQYF. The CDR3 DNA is TGCGCCAGCAGTGAGTCGATCGGGAGGTATAGTATAGAAGAGCAGTACTTC.